This TCR beta chain came from a study of OX40 agonist ivuxolimab in advanced cancers. Overall study findings and caveats: Near-lowest levels of clonal expansion characterized partial responders at 0.1-3.0 mg/kg. Among T cells, CD8+ cells averaged more expanded clones than CD4+ cells. With doses of 0.1 to 3.0 mg/kg, CD4+ and CD8+ blood T cells had undergone clonal expansion by week 6. Some nonresponders additionally presented with little normalized T-cell clonal expansion.

With 5 bases removed from V and 1 base from J, the gap between germline ends came to 2 bases. The CDR3 has 11 amino acids. Germline CDR1 SGHNT, CDR2 YENEEA. Note on this clone: Its antigen remains unidentified.

Profiling relied on immunoSEQ multiplex PCR, and the TCRdb table lists in-frame clones only, not all of them. Here the sample spans some 70,000 clones, 84% being singletons. This sequence originates from an adult with an advanced solid tumor such as melanoma, head and neck, liver or kidney cancer. The chain couples TRBV11-3 to TRBJ2-5; D remains ambiguous. The specimen comprised CD4+ or CD8+ T cells sorted from blood, sampled in a trial of the OX40 agonist ivuxolimab. The CDR3 sequence: CASSLQETQYF. In DNA form, the CDR3 reads TGTGCCAGCAGCCTCCAAGAGACCCAGTACTTC.